The rows below give T cell receptor beta chains drawn from one sample of a study of blood T cell repertoires in COVID-19. The repertoire was sequenced with immunoSEQ multiplex PCR; TCRdb's copy has only in-frame clones and lacks some. The sample contains 150,000 to 180,000 clones, approximately 80% of which appear only once. Input material: peripheral blood. The receptors derive from a woman aged 60-70 years with COVID-19, enrolled during active disease. Each CDR3 is given with its conserved first and last residue. A D gene is named only where the DNA matches it firmly. Rows may omit the clone size; those that give it use once, few, many or a size class.

>.|TRBV10-3|TRBJ1-1|.
TGTGCCATCAACCAGGGCCCAAACACTGAAGCTTTCTTT
CAINQGPNTEAFF
>TRBD1|TRBV30|TRBJ1-5|.
TGTGCCTGGAGGACAGGGAACCAGCCCCAGCATTTT
CAWRTGNQPQHF
>TRBD2|TRBV7-9|TRBJ2-1|.
TGTGCCAGCAGCTCTTCACAGCGGGAGGGGTACAATGAGCAGTTCTTC
CASSSSQREGYNEQFF
>TRBD2|TRBV7-2|TRBJ2-2|.
TGTGCCAGCAGCTTAGGGAGCGGGAGGGCCCAATCCGGGGAGCTGTTTTTT
CASSLGSGRAQSGELFF
>TRBD1|TRBV27|TRBJ1-2|.
TGTGCCAGCAGTCCCCGACAGGGTGGGGGCTATGGCTACACCTTC
CASSPRQGGGYGYTF
>TRBD1|TRBV10-3|TRBJ2-7|.
TGTGCCATCACTTCCCTTTGGACAGGTGGGGAGCAGTACTTC
CAITSLWTGGEQYF
>.|TRBV5-4|TRBJ1-5|.
TGTGCCAGCAGCTCCCCCGATCAGCCCCAGCATTTT
CASSSPDQPQHF
>TRBD1|TRBV7-8|TRBJ2-1|once
TGTGCCAGCAGCAAGACAGGGAGCTCCTACAATGAGCAGTTCTTC
CASSKTGSSYNEQFF
>.|TRBV2|TRBJ1-1|.
TGTGCCAGCAATGAGTTCATGAACACTGAAGCTTTCTTT
CASNEFMNTEAFF
>.|TRBV6-1|TRBJ1-4|.
TGTGCCAGCAGTGAACCCCAGGGGACCACTAATGAAAAACTGTTTTTT
CASSEPQGTTNEKLFF
>.|TRBV5-5|TRBJ1-5|.
TGTGCCAGCAGCTTGGGCGGGGGGTCAAGCAATCAGCCCCAGCATTTT
CASSLGGGSSNQPQHF
>TRBD1|TRBV18|TRBJ1-1|once
TGTGCCAGCTCACAACAGGGGGCCCAGAACACTGAAGCTTTCTTT
CASSQQGAQNTEAFF
>TRBD1|TRBV7-9|TRBJ1-6|.
TGTGCCAGCAGCTGGGCCTCCGGGACAGACTATAATTCACCCCTCCACTTT
CASSWASGTDYNSPLHF
>TRBD1|TRBV18|TRBJ2-7|.
TGTGCCAGCTCACCGGCAGGGGGCTACGAGCAGTACTTC
CASSPAGGYEQYF
>.|TRBV14|TRBJ1-2|few
TGTGCCAGCAGCCCGCAGGGGAATGGTTTGGATGGCTACACCTTC
CASSPQGNGLDGYTF
>TRBD1|TRBV3-1/TRBV3-2|TRBJ2-5|.
TGTGCCAGCAGCCAAGTAACAGGGGTTTTAGAGACCCAGTACTTC
CASSQVTGVLETQYF
>TRBD1|TRBV11-1|TRBJ2-3|.
TGTGCCAGCAGCTTAGACAAGACAGGGTACAAAGATACGCAGTATTTT
CASSLDKTGYKDTQYF
>TRBD1|TRBV11-3|TRBJ2-1|.
TGTGCCAGCAGCTTAAACGTCGGGACAGGGGGGAATGAGCAGTTCTTC
CASSLNVGTGGNEQFF
>TRBD1|TRBV5-1|TRBJ2-1|many
TGCGCCAGCAGCTTGGCACTTTATACCGGGACAGGGGACAATGAGCAGTTCTTC
CASSLALYTGTGDNEQFF
>TRBD1|TRBV5-4|TRBJ2-5|.
TGTGCCAGCGGGACAGGGGAAGAGACCCAGTACTTC
CASGTGEETQYF
>.|TRBV21-1|TRBJ1-1|few
TGTGCCAGCGGGGCAATATACAGGGGCCCAGGGAGGAACACTGAAGCTTTCTTT
CASGAIYRGPGRNTEAFF
>.|TRBV28|TRBJ1-6|.
TGTGCCAGCAAATCGGTGAATTCACCCCTCCACTTT
CASKSVNSPLHF
>.|TRBV19|TRBJ1-6|.
TGTGCCAGTAGTATAGCCCTCTTAGAGGGAGAATCACCCCTCCACTTT
CASSIALLEGESPLHF
>.|TRBV7-2|TRBJ2-5|.
TGTGCCAGCAGCCCGCGGAGGGGACCGCAAGAGACCCAGTACTTC
CASSPRRGPQETQYF
>.|TRBV7-9|TRBJ1-1|once
TGTGCCATCCTGGCGGCCCCCACTGAAGCTTTCTTT
CAILAAPTEAFF
>.|TRBV5-6|TRBJ1-2|.
TGTGCCAGCAGCTTGGCGAGGAACTATGGCTACACCTTC
CASSLARNYGYTF
>TRBD2|TRBV10-2|TRBJ2-2|.
TGCGCCAGCAGTGACTCCCTAGCGGGGGCCGCGAACACCGGGGAGCTGTTTTTT
CASSDSLAGAANTGELFF
>.|TRBV25-1|TRBJ1-1|.
TGTGCCAGCAGTGAATTCCCGGGTAACACTGAAGCTTTCTTT
CASSEFPGNTEAFF
>TRBD1|TRBV19|TRBJ2-1|.
TGTGCCAGTAGTTCAGGGACAGGGGAATACAATGAGCAGTTCTTC
CASSSGTGEYNEQFF
>.|TRBV20-1|TRBJ2-5|.
TGCAGTGCCGTCCAAGAGACCCAGTACTTC
CSAVQETQYF
>TRBD1|TRBV7-8|TRBJ1-1|.
TGTGCCAGCAGCTCCCGGGACAGGGGCGACACTGAAGCTTTCTTT
CASSSRDRGDTEAFF
>.|TRBV19|TRBJ1-3|.
TGTGCCAGTAGTAAAACAGGGTACTCTGGAAACACCATATATTTT
CASSKTGYSGNTIYF
>TRBD1|TRBV11-1|TRBJ1-5|few
TGTGCCAGCAGCTTACAGGGGGCGAGGCAGCCCCAGCATTTT
CASSLQGARQPQHF
>TRBD1|TRBV2|TRBJ1-5|.
TGTGCCACCCAGGTGGGGACAGGGGTCAATCAGCCCCAGCATTTT
CATQVGTGVNQPQHF
>TRBD1|TRBV5-1|TRBJ2-1|.
TGCGCCAGCAGCTTGGAGGGACAGGGGGCCTACAATGAGCAGTTCTTC
CASSLEGQGAYNEQFF
>.|TRBV5-1|TRBJ1-1|few
TGCGCCAGCAGCTTGAATTCAGACACTGAAGCTTTCTTT
CASSLNSDTEAFF
>.|TRBV28|TRBJ2-7|.
TGTGCCAGCAGTTTAGGCTCACAGGGCAGCCGCGAGCAGTACTTC
CASSLGSQGSREQYF
>.|TRBV21-1|TRBJ1-5|.
TGTGCCAGCAGCTCGCGACCCCACAGGGGAAGCAATCAGCCCCAGCATTTT
CASSSRPHRGSNQPQHF
>.|TRBV6-1|TRBJ1-2|.
TGTGCCAGCAGTGAATTGGGCCGCTATGGCTACACCTTC
CASSELGRYGYTF
>TRBD1|TRBV6-5|TRBJ1-2|.
TGTGCCAGCAGTTACCTGGGACAGGGGGGTAGTGGCTACACCTTC
CASSYLGQGGSGYTF
>TRBD1|TRBV6-5|TRBJ1-1|.
TGTGCCAGCAGTAGGCAGGGGGCGGGTGAAGCTTTCTTT
CASSRQGAGEAFF